A selection of T cell receptor beta chains follows, all from one sample in a study of blood T cells in healthy people across ages. TCRdb processed the 5' RACE reads anew with MiXCR; each CDR3 protein has one entry. The sample has 890,000 or so distinct CDR3 sequences; under 80% are singletons. Sequencing input: blood. The origin of the receptors is a man aged 25 to 40 in good health. Both conserved end residues are part of each CDR3. The D gene is left open where the match is weak. Clone size is stated in some rows and not others, as once, few, many or a class when expanded.

clone size	V gene	D gene	J gene	CDR3 DNA	CDR3 protein
NA	TRBV20-1	NA	TRBJ2-7	TGCAGTGCTAGAGATATCGGGCACGAGCAGTACTTC	CSARDIGHEQYF
NA	TRBV3-1	TRBD1	TRBJ1-4	TGTGCCAGCAGCCAAGATAGGGGACAGCCCACTGAAAAACTGTTTTTT	CASSQDRGQPTEKLFF
NA	TRBV4-2	NA	TRBJ2-3	TGTGCCAGCAGCTCGCAGGTTGAGGCAGGGACAGATACGCAGTATTTT	CASSSQVEAGTDTQYF
NA	TRBV3-1	NA	TRBJ1-2	TGTGCCAGCAGCCAAGAAGACAGGAACTATGGCTACACCTTC	CASSQEDRNYGYTF
NA	TRBV6-5	NA	TRBJ2-5	TGTGCCACCAAGGCTTGGACGGAAGAGACCCAGTACTTC	CATKAWTEETQYF
NA	TRBV30	NA	TRBJ1-1	TGTGCCTGCCAAGAGGTGGAGAACACTGAAGCTTTCTTT	CACQEVENTEAFF
once	TRBV20-1	NA	TRBJ2-3	TGCAGTGCTAGAGATAGGGCTCTAGACGGCACAGATACGCAGTATTTT	CSARDRALDGTDTQYF
few	TRBV29-1	NA	TRBJ2-3	TGCAGCGTTGGAGGAGTCGGAGATACGCAGTATTTT	CSVGGVGDTQYF
once	TRBV9	TRBD2	TRBJ2-5	TGTGCCAGCAGTCGGAGCGGGGCCTACCAAGAGACCCAGTACTTC	CASSRSGAYQETQYF
NA	TRBV12-3/TRBV12-4	NA	TRBJ2-7	TGTGCCAGCAGTCCAGTGGGGGAATTTGCTCGGTACGAGCAGTACTTC	CASSPVGEFARYEQYF
NA	TRBV6-6	NA	TRBJ1-4	TGTGCCAGCAATCGACCCTCGGCAACTAATGAAAAACTGTTTTTT	CASNRPSATNEKLFF
NA	TRBV14	NA	TRBJ2-3	TGTGCCAGCAGCTCCACCCCAGATACGCAGTATTTT	CASSSTPDTQYF
NA	TRBV11-2	NA	TRBJ2-7	TGTGCCAGCAGCCCTTCGGGACACATATACGAGCAGTACTTC	CASSPSGHIYEQYF
NA	TRBV6-6	NA	TRBJ2-3	TGTGCCAGCAGGCACCTCGGGACTTCTAGCACAGATACGCAGTATTTT	CASRHLGTSSTDTQYF
NA	TRBV20-1	TRBD1	TRBJ1-3	TGCAGTGCTGAACCCAACACAGGGGGCGCGGAAGGAAACACCATATATTTT	CSAEPNTGGAEGNTIYF
NA	TRBV11-1	TRBD1	TRBJ2-7	TGTGCCAGCAGAACCGGGACAGGGCCCTACGAGCAGTACTTC	CASRTGTGPYEQYF
NA	TRBV4-1	TRBD1	TRBJ2-7	TGCGCCAGCAGCCAGTGGGACAGGGGAAAGCGGGGTCCATACGAGCAGTACTTC	CASSQWDRGKRGPYEQYF
few	TRBV29-1	TRBD1	TRBJ1-5	TGCAGCGTTGAGAGGACAGGGGGTCAGCCCCAGCATTTT	CSVERTGGQPQHF
once	TRBV20-1	NA	TRBJ2-5	TGCAGTGCTATAGGGGGACTGGGCTTTTCGGAGACCCAGTACTTC	CSAIGGLGFSETQYF
few	TRBV7-2	NA	TRBJ2-7	TGTGCCAGCAGCGGCCGGGATTTGAACTTC	CASSGRDLNF
NA	TRBV5-1	NA	TRBJ2-3	TGCGCCAGCAGCTTGCGAGGTGCAGGTCCCACAGATACGCAGTATTTT	CASSLRGAGPTDTQYF
once	TRBV11-2	NA	TRBJ2-1	TGTGCCAGCAGCCCCCTTGGGGGCAGGCCCGCCTACAATGAGCAGTTCTTC	CASSPLGGRPAYNEQFF
few	TRBV12-3/TRBV12-4	NA	TRBJ2-1	TGTGCCAGCAGAGGTCGGTTGGGCAATGAGCAGTTCTTC	CASRGRLGNEQFF
NA	TRBV5-1	TRBD1	TRBJ2-3	TGCGCCAGCAGCTCGACAGGGGGCACAGATACGCAGTATTTT	CASSSTGGTDTQYF
few	TRBV4-3	NA	TRBJ2-1	TGCGCCAGCAGCCAAGATCGGCGGCGGAATGAGCAGTTCTTC	CASSQDRRRNEQFF
once	TRBV28	TRBD1	TRBJ2-3	TGTGCCAGCAGTCCCGGGACAGAAGCAAATACGCAGTATTTT	CASSPGTEANTQYF
NA	TRBV29-1	NA	TRBJ1-2	TGCAGCGCAGAGAAGACAGAAAGCTATGGCTACACCTTC	CSAEKTESYGYTF
NA	TRBV28	NA	TRBJ2-1	TGTGCCAGCAGCCCATCGGGGGTTTTCCACAATGAGCAGTTCTTC	CASSPSGVFHNEQFF
NA	TRBV6-2/TRBV6-3	NA	TRBJ2-3	TGTGCCAGCAGAGAATACCGGGACAAAACAGATACGCAGTATTTT	CASREYRDKTDTQYF
NA	TRBV20-1	NA	TRBJ2-7	TGCAGTGCTAGAGTGTGGGGCCGGGGCGAGCAGTACTTC	CSARVWGRGEQYF
once	TRBV5-1	NA	TRBJ2-1	TGCGCCAGCAGCCCCGGAACCCCCCAGGTGGGGGAGCAGTTCTTC	CASSPGTPQVGEQFF
once	TRBV28	NA	TRBJ1-5	TGTGCCAGCAGTGCCCGCGTAAATTGGGGGAATCAGCCCCAGCATTTT	CASSARVNWGNQPQHF
NA	TRBV4-3	TRBD2	TRBJ2-5	TGCGCCAGCAGCCAAGATCCTCCTAGCGGGTCCGAGACCCAGTACTTC	CASSQDPPSGSETQYF
NA	TRBV9	TRBD1	TRBJ2-1	TGTGCCAGCAGCGTAGCTACGACGAGCAGGGGGATCTACAATGAGCAGTTCTTC	CASSVATTSRGIYNEQFF
NA	TRBV20-1	TRBD1	TRBJ2-7	TGCAGTGCCATACCGGACAGGGCCCCTCTCTACGAGCAGTACTTC	CSAIPDRAPLYEQYF
many	TRBV25-1	TRBD1	TRBJ2-1	TGTGCCAGCAGTGAAAGGCAGGGGGCTTACAATGAGCAGTTCTTC	CASSERQGAYNEQFF
many	TRBV7-2	NA	TRBJ2-5	TGTGCCAGCAGCTTAGCAGGGGTCGAGACCCAGTACTTC	CASSLAGVETQYF
NA	TRBV5-1	NA	TRBJ2-7	TGCGCCAGCAGCCCCAACACGTCGGCGGGGAGCTCCTACGAGCAGTACTTC	CASSPNTSAGSSYEQYF
NA	TRBV29-1	NA	TRBJ2-3	TGCAGCGTTGAAAGAGGGAACACAGATACGCAGTATTTT	CSVERGNTDTQYF
NA	TRBV29-1	NA	TRBJ2-2	TGCAGCGTCGCCGGGACGGGCACCGGGGAGCTGTTTTTT	CSVAGTGTGELFF
NA	TRBV29-1	NA	TRBJ1-2	TGCAGCGTTGACCCGAACACCTACAACTATGGCTACACCTTC	CSVDPNTYNYGYTF
NA	TRBV11-1	TRBD1	TRBJ2-5	TGTGCCAGCAGTCGGGACAGGGATCGGGAGACCCAGTACTTC	CASSRDRDRETQYF
few	TRBV29-1	NA	TRBJ2-3	TGCAGCGTTGACGAGCCCACAGATACGCAGTATTTT	CSVDEPTDTQYF
NA	TRBV30	TRBD2	TRBJ2-3	TGTGCCTGTCCCACGAGGAGCGGGGAAGAAGATACGCAGTATTTT	CACPTRSGEEDTQYF
NA	TRBV5-1	NA	TRBJ2-3	TGCGCCAGCAGCCGCGTTGGACTGGGAGCAGATACGCAGTATTTT	CASSRVGLGADTQYF
few	TRBV10-3	NA	TRBJ1-2	TGTGCCATCAGCTTCGAGAGCTATGGCTACACCTTC	CAISFESYGYTF
NA	TRBV6-6	NA	TRBJ2-7	TGTGCCAGCGATCGGGGGCTCCCCTACGAGCAGTACTTC	CASDRGLPYEQYF